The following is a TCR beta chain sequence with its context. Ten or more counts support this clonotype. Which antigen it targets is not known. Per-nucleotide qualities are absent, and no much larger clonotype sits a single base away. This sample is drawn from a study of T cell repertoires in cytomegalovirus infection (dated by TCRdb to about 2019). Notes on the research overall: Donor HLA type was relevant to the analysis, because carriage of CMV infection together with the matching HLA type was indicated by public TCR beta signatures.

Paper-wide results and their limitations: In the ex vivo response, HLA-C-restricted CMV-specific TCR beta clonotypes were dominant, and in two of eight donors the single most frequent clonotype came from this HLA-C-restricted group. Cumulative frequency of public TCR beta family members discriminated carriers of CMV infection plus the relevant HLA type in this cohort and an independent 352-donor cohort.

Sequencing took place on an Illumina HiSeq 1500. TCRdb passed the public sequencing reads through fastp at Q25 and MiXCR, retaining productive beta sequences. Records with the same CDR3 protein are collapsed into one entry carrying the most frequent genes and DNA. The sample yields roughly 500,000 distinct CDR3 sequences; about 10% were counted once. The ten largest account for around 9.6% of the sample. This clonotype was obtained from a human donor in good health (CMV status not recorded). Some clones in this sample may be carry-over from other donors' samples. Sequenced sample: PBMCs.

The CDR3 reads CASSLAWDTNEKLFF. In nucleotides, the sequence is TGTGCCAGCAGTTTAGCGTGGGACACTAATGAAAAACTGTTTTTT. The chain couples TRBV12-3 or TRBV12-4 to TRBJ1-4; the best D guess is TRBD1, with 5 bases matching. From the cysteine up to the phenylalanine, the CDR3 has a length of 15 residues. Just the 45-base CDR3 DNA is kept, in frame starting at base 1. A distance of 7 bases separates the germline ends of V and J, which lose 0 bases and 2 bases respectively.